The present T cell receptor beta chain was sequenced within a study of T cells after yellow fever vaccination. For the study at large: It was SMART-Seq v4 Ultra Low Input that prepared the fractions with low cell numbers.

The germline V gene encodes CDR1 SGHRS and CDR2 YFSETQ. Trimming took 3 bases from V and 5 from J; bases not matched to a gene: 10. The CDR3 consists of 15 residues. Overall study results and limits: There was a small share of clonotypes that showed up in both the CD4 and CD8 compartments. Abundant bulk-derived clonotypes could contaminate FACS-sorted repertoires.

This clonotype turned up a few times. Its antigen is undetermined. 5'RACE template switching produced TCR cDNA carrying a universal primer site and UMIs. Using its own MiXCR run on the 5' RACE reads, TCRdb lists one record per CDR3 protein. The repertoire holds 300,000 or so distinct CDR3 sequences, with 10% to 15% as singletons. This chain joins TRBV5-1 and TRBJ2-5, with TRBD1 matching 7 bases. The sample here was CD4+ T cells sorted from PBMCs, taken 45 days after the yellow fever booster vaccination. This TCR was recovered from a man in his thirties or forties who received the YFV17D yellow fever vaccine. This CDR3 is CASSSNEGAAETQYF. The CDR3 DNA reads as TGCGCCAGCAGCTCTAACGAGGGGGCCGCGGAGACCCAGTACTTC.